This TCR beta chain stems from a study of early T cells in non-severe SARS-CoV-2 infection. Study information: The study sequenced bulk RNA from unsorted whole blood, with chains unpaired. Study results and caveats: Clonotype matching in VDJdb favored anti-spike CD8 responses and did not capture private and CD4 specificities.

This clonotype has more than one count but fewer than ten. Antigen: not known. This CDR3 contains 14 residues. V shed 6 bases, J shed 4 bases, and the junction held 5 bases outside the gene matches. TCRdb re-analysed the 5' RACE reads in MiXCR, keeping a single row per CDR3 protein. Among 50,000 or so distinct CDR3 sequences listed, roughly 13% were seen once. The receptor was isolated from an adult who was a healthcare worker with PCR-confirmed SARS-CoV-2 infection or an uninfected control (not recorded which). V usage is TRBV12-3 or TRBV12-4 and J usage is TRBJ2-7; 11 bases map to TRBD1. The material sequenced was whole blood. CDR3 region: CASSPGQGAYEQYF. The CDR3 DNA follows: TGTGCCAGCAGCCCAGGACAGGGGGCTTACGAGCAGTACTTC.